The rows below give T cell receptor beta chains drawn from one sample of a study of cytomegalovirus exposure and HLA in healthy donors. The method was immunoSEQ multiplex PCR; TCRdb's version includes in-frame clones alone and lacks a portion of them. Of approximately 180,000 clones detected, about 86% appear once; the ten largest clones hold 2% to 2.5%. Specimen: PBMCs. The receptors originated from a woman aged 25 to 39 in good health and CMV-seronegative. The conserved cysteine and the conserved F or W are not part of the CDR3 here.

V gene	J gene	CDR3 protein
TRBV4-1	TRBJ2-6	ASSQPTGTARSGANVLT
TRBV9	TRBJ1-2	ASSPGQINYGYT
TRBV4-1	TRBJ2-2	ASSPLWGRNTGELF
TRBV19	TRBJ1-5	ASSGTGGGQPQH
TRBV28	TRBJ2-1	ASRDGGTVLEQF
TRBV7-2	TRBJ2-5	ASSRTGGAVGETQY
TRBV13	TRBJ2-1	ASSSFIGNEQF
TRBV5-6	TRBJ2-5	ASSLDRVETQY
TRBV7-6	TRBJ2-7	ASSLAGGGPNEQY
TRBV7-8	TRBJ2-3	ASSLEPLTDTQY
TRBV2	TRBJ2-1	ASSVGLAENNEQF
TRBV7-9	TRBJ2-1	ASSFTSVDEQF
TRBV19	TRBJ2-2	ASSMLFGVPNTGELF
TRBV5-4	TRBJ1-2	ASSSHLGPGNYGYT
TRBV28	TRBJ2-1	ASSLSAGGRNNEQF
TRBV27	TRBJ1-1	ASSLIPGQDMNTEAF
TRBV7-2	TRBJ2-7	ASSLTGHSYEQY
TRBV18	TRBJ2-1	ASSPGGAHEQF
TRBV7-9	TRBJ2-7	ASSLGPSGTAYTYEQY
TRBV5-6	TRBJ2-7	ASSLAGSGYTPAPPY
TRBV4-3	TRBJ2-3	ASSQDLQGFTDTQY
TRBV5-1	TRBJ2-2	ASSASGTGNTGELF
TRBV9	TRBJ1-6	ASSPQPGRGNNSPLH
TRBV7-2	TRBJ2-1	ASRSPGGGYEQF
TRBV19	TRBJ1-3	ATTQGDRNTIY
TRBV6-6	TRBJ1-3	ASSSTGEGGNTIY
TRBV7-6	TRBJ2-1	ASSLEGLAGGYEQF